The 27 T cell receptor beta chains presented below share a single source sample, sequenced in a study of PD-1 blockade in classical Hodgkin lymphoma. Profiled with immunoSEQ multiplex PCR; TCRdb holds only in-frame clones, not every one. This sample has more than 45,000 clones; around 93% occur once, and the top ten carry 10%. There was relapse after autologous stem cell transplantation in every patient, and there was variation in brentuximab vedotin exposure. This specimen consisted of peripheral blood mononuclear cells (PBMCs), obtained before the second cycle of nivolumab. The receptors originated from a human donor with classical Hodgkin lymphoma.

The chain combines TRBV6-1 with TRBJ2-1, with TRBD2 matching 11 bases. Germline CDR1 and CDR2: MNHNS and SASEGT. V was pared by 2 bases and J by 2 bases, with 8 bases of the junction left unmatched. The CDR3 covers 18 residues. CDR3 nucleotides: TGTGCCAGCAGTGAATTTAGCGGGAGGGCCTCAACCTACAATGAGCAGTTCTTC. The encoded protein is CASSEFSGRASTYNEQFF.

This rearrangement joins TRBV5-1 to TRBJ1-4; 7 bases are a match to TRBD1. The V segment lost 0 bases and the J segment 7 bases; nucleotides outside the gene matches: 9. This CDR3 contains 16 residues. The germline V gene encodes CDR1 SGHRS and CDR2 YFSETQ. The CDR3 spells CASSLAVQGGTEKLFF. CDR3 bases: TGCGCCAGCAGCTTGGCTGTTCAGGGGGGTACTGAAAAACTGTTTTTT.

The V gene is TRBV27, the J gene TRBJ1-1, with D possibly matching TRBD1 (5 bases). There are 14 residues in the CDR3. V was cut by 5 bases and J by 1 base, with 11 bases left in between. Germline V lookup: CDR1 MNHEY, CDR2 SMNVEV (reference sequence). In nucleotides, the CDR3 is TGTGCCAGCAGTCCTGGGGGGACGAACACTGAAGCTTTCTTT. This sequence encodes CASSPGGTNTEAFF.

V is TRBV6-5 and J is TRBJ1-2; 7 bases are a match to TRBD1. Unmatched junction bases numbered 9, after V lost 6 bases and J lost 5 bases. The germline CDR1 and CDR2 sequences are MNHEY and SVGAGI. The CDR3 is 14 amino acids. CDR3 DNA sequence: TGTGCCAGCAGAAATTTCGGGACAGCTTATGGCTACACCTTC. Translating it yields CASRNFGTAYGYTF.

This clone was counted only a few times. The V and J genes are TRBV9 and TRBJ1-3; 9 positions agree with TRBD1. J gave up 4 bases and V 0 bases, and 5 bases lay outside the gene matches. In germline, CDR1 is SGDLS, CDR2 YYNGEE. The CDR3 spans 16 residues. CDR3 nucleotide sequence: TGTGCCAGCAGCGTAGGGACAGGGGAAACGGGAAACACCATATATTTT. Amino acids: CASSVGTGETGNTIYF.

This clone was observed once. The rearrangement uses TRBV5-6 and TRBJ2-7; 9 bases line up with TRBD1. There are 15 residues in the CDR3. V lost 3 bases to trimming and J lost 2 bases; unmatched junction nucleotides: 6. In germline, CDR1 is SGHDT, CDR2 YYEEEE. CDR3 nucleotides: TGTGCCAGCAGCTCAGAGGGACAGGGACCCTACGAGCAGTACTTC. Its protein is CASSSEGQGPYEQYF. Full variable domain (rest looked up from reference TRBV5-6 and TRBJ2-7): DAGVTQSPTHLIKTRGQQVTLRCSPKSGHDTVSWYQQALGQGPQFIFQYYEEEERQRGNFPDRFSGHQFPNYSSELNVNALLLGDSALYLCASSSEGQGPYEQYFGPGTRLTVT.

This chain uses TRBV7-8 with TRBJ2-5; maybe TRBD2 (6 bases). The V end lost 0 bases, the J end lost 2 bases, and 16 bases lay between the germline ends. CDR1 is SGHVS and CDR2 is FQNEAQ in the germline V gene. The CDR3 runs to 17 residues. The CDR3 DNA is TGTGCCAGCAGCTTAGCCAGTTATTGGGCGGGGCAAGAGACCCAGTACTTC. It specifies CASSLASYWAGQETQYF.

This rearrangement joins TRBV19 to TRBJ2-2; a weak D match, TRBD2 (6 bases). The germline gives CDR1 LNHDA, CDR2 SQIVND (reference sequence). With 4 bases removed from V and 5 bases from J, the gap between germline ends came to 8 bases. The CDR3 runs to 13 residues. CDR3 residues: CASSSGATGELFF. In DNA, the CDR3 is TGTGCCAGTAGTAGCGGGGCTACCGGGGAGCTGTTTTTT.

V usage is TRBV4-1 and J usage is TRBJ2-3; 12 bases agree with TRBD2. The trim removed 4 bases at V and 5 bases at J, leaving 7 bases unmatched. The CDR3 is made up of 16 amino acids. Germline V gene data show CDR1 as MGHRA and CDR2 as YSYEKL. Written as DNA, the CDR3 is TGCGCCAGCAGCCGACTAGCGGGAGTCATTGGAGATACGCAGTATTTT. This translates into CASSRLAGVIGDTQYF.

The chain couples TRBV5-1 to TRBJ2-5; 11 nucleotides agree with TRBD2. Trimming took 5 bases from V and 2 from J; bases not matched to a gene: 5. The CDR3 extends over 15 amino acids. The germline V gene has CDR1 SGHRS and CDR2 YFSETQ. The CDR3 bases are TGCGCCAGCAGAACTAGCGGGAGAGGTCAAGAGACCCAGTACTTC. Amino acids: CASRTSGRGQETQYF.

The chain is built from TRBV2 and TRBJ1-3; D ambiguous. The CDR3 is 14 residues long. Per the germline V gene, CDR1 is SNHLY and CDR2 is FYNNEI. The germline V and J ends were trimmed by 5 bases and 0 bases, with 8 bases remaining between them. The DNA of the CDR3 is TGTGCCAGCAGTCCCGTCAGCTCTGGAAACACCATATATTTT. Its protein is CASSPVSSGNTIYF.

The chain uses TRBV4-1 and TRBJ1-2; D possibly corresponds to TRBD1 (6 bases). Germline values: CDR1 MGHRA, CDR2 YSYEKL. The CDR3 is made up of 14 amino acids. Between the trimmed V and J ends, which lost 3 bases and 7 bases, there was a span of 15 bases. CDR3 bases: TGCGCCAGCAGCCAGGACTTTGGGGGCGCTGGCTACACCTTC. As protein: CASSQDFGGAGYTF.

The chain is built from TRBV18 and TRBJ1-3; the D is unclear. This CDR3 has 15 residues. With 3 bases removed from V and 0 bases from J, the gap between germline ends came to 9 bases. Germline assignment: CDR1 KGHSH and CDR2 LQKENI. The CDR3 region has the DNA TGTGCCAGCTCACCGATGGAAACCTCTGGAAACACCATATATTTT. This encodes CASSPMETSGNTIYF.

The CDR3 sequence is CAWSVMNYGYTF. The CDR3 nucleotides are TGTGCCTGGAGTGTAATGAACTATGGCTACACCTTC. The chain links TRBV30 to TRBJ1-2; D unresolved. Trimming removed 0 bases at V and 2 bases at J, with 4 bases between. Germline V lookup: CDR1 GTSNPN, CDR2 SVGIG (reference sequence). The CDR3 contains 12 residues.

This clone was seen once. The chain recombines TRBV19 with TRBJ2-3; D is perhaps TRBD2 (6 bases). Trimming removed 3 bases at V and 2 bases at J, with 15 bases between. Germline CDR1 reads LNHDA; CDR2 reads SQIVND (reference sequence). The CDR3 covers 16 residues. CDR3 sequence: CASSILGRDNTDTQYF. The DNA of the CDR3 is TGTGCCAGTAGTATTCTTGGGCGGGATAACACAGATACGCAGTATTTT.

This sequence joins TRBV4-2 and TRBJ2-1, with 11 bases fitting TRBD2. The CDR3 is made up of 16 amino acids. V dropped 1 base and J dropped 6; count of bases not matched to a gene: 5. Germline V gives CDR1 LGHNA, CDR2 YNFKEQ. In DNA, the CDR3 is TGTGCCAGCAGCCAAGCGCTAGCGGGGGGATTCAATGAGCAGTTCTTC. As protein: CASSQALAGGFNEQFF.

This chain joins TRBV5-1 and TRBJ1-6, with a tentative D call TRBD1 (5 bases). With 0 bases removed from V and 3 bases from J, the gap between germline ends came to 10 bases. CDR1 SGHRS and CDR2 YFSETQ come from the germline V gene. This CDR3 has 16 residues. This CDR3 is CASSLVGQGYNSPLHF. The CDR3 DNA reads TGCGCCAGCAGCTTGGTGGGTCAGGGCTATAATTCACCCCTCCACTTT.

The genes are TRBV27 and TRBJ2-1; TRBD2 aligns across 13 bases. The CDR3 runs to 17 residues. Germline lookup yields CDR1 MNHEY and CDR2 SMNVEV (reference sequence). The J segment lost 6 bases and the V segment lost 5 bases, leaving 10 bases of the junction unmatched. This CDR3 reads CASSLTSGTSGINEQFF. Here the CDR3 DNA reads TGTGCCAGCAGTCTAACCTCCGGGACTAGCGGGATCAATGAGCAGTTCTTC.

The rearrangement uses TRBV5-4 and TRBJ1-1, with D perhaps matching TRBD1 (6 bases). The germline CDR1 and CDR2 sequences are SGHNT and YYREEE (reference sequence). This CDR3 contains 15 residues. Trimming took off 0 bases at V and 6 bases at J, with 15 bases between the two ends. CDR3 in DNA: TGTGCCAGCAGCTTGGCGCAGAGGGGGATCCCTGAAGCTTTCTTT. This encodes CASSLAQRGIPEAFF.

The chain is built from TRBV6-6 and TRBJ1-2; TRBD1 agrees at 8 bases. This CDR3 spans 14 amino acids. CDR1 and CDR2 (germline): MNHNY, SVGAGI (reference sequence). After removal of 2 bases from V and 4 bases from J, the junction contained 3 bases not matched to a gene. The CDR3 region has the DNA TGTGCCAGCAGTTACCCAGGGGGCGGCTATGGCTACACCTTC. Protein product: CASSYPGGGYGYTF.

The rearrangement joins TRBV5-1 to TRBJ2-5; D remains unclear. Deletions cut 0 bases from V and 5 bases from J, with 8 bases between. Per the germline V gene, CDR1 is SGHRS and CDR2 is YFSETQ. The CDR3 covers 13 residues. CDR3 residues: CASSLVGFETQYF. The CDR3 DNA reads TGCGCCAGCAGCTTGGTTGGGTTTGAGACCCAGTACTTC.

The rearrangement links TRBV7-3 to TRBJ1-2; 9 bases agree with TRBD1. CDR1 and CDR2 (germline): SGHTA, FQGTGA. This CDR3 spans 13 amino acids. Trimming took 2 bases from V and 7 from J; bases not matched to a gene: 2. The CDR3 loop reads CASSLGTGLGYTF. The CDR3 DNA sequence: TGTGCCAGCAGCTTAGGGACAGGGCTTGGCTACACCTTC.

The rearrangement joins TRBV25-1 to TRBJ2-3, with TRBD2 matching 14 bases. The CDR3 has 16 amino acids. Germline CDR1 reads MGHDK; CDR2 reads SYGVNS. J lost 2 bases, V lost 4 bases, and 2 bases had no gene match. CDR3 amino acids: CASSVGLAGATDTQYF. The CDR3 nucleotides read TGTGCCAGCAGTGTGGGACTAGCGGGGGCCACAGATACGCAGTATTTT.

The chain has TRBV7-9 and TRBJ2-3; the match to TRBD2 covers 9 bases. Germline CDR1 is SEHNR and CDR2 is FQNEAQ (reference sequence). The CDR3 runs 17 residues. V was pared by 11 bases and J by 3 bases, with 18 bases of the junction left unmatched. The CDR3 loop is CAGVAGGLRIGTDTQYF. The CDR3, as DNA: TGTGCCGGAGTCGCGGGGGGGCTCAGGATCGGTACAGATACGCAGTATTTT.

The chain recombines TRBV19 with TRBJ2-7; D is uncertain. V dropped 3 bases and J dropped 3 bases, with 12 bases sitting between them. The CDR3 totals 14 residues. Germline assignment: CDR1 LNHDA and CDR2 SQIVND (reference sequence). For the CDR3, the DNA is TGTGCCAGTAGTATCCCCGGTCCTAACTACGAGCAGTACTTC. It encodes CASSIPGPNYEQYF.

CDR3 in amino acids: CASSAGQYTGELFF. The CDR3 DNA reads TGTGCCAGCAGCGCGGGACAGTACACCGGGGAGCTGTTTTTT. The V call is TRBV9, the J call TRBJ2-2; 7 nucleotides agree with TRBD1. Germline V gene sequence: CDR1 SGDLS, CDR2 YYNGEE. The length of the CDR3 is 14 residues. Trimming cost V 3 bases and J 3 bases; bases outside gene matches: 2.

The J gene is TRBJ1-5, the V gene TRBV6-5, with D tentatively TRBD1 (5 bases). This CDR3 comprises 15 residues. Germline assignment: CDR1 MNHEY and CDR2 SVGAGI. V was shortened by 5 bases and J by 1 base, with 12 bases between the two germline ends. The CDR3 nucleotides are TGTGCCAGCAGTCCACTCAGGGTGAGCAATCAGCCCCAGCATTTT. It specifies CASSPLRVSNQPQHF.